Listed below are T cell receptor beta chains from one sample, sequenced in a study of blood T cell repertoires in COVID-19. Clones were read by immunoSEQ multiplex PCR, and TCRdb kept only the in-frame ones, dropping some. The sample lists 200,000 to 300,000 clones, 81% occurring once. Source material: peripheral blood. These receptors originate from a woman over 75 with COVID-19, enrolled during active disease. CDR3s include the opening cysteine and the closing phenylalanine or tryptophan. The D gene is left open where the match is weak. Only some rows state a clone size, as once, few, many or a class for expanded clones.

d_gene,j_gene,abundance,v_gene,CDR3aa,CDR3nt
TRBD1,TRBJ2-5,-,TRBV3-1/TRBV3-2,CASSPGTVLGQETQYF,TGTGCCAGCAGCCCCGGGACAGTTCTGGGGCAAGAGACCCAGTACTTC
-,TRBJ2-5,once,TRBV18,CASSRTGGGQETQYF,TGTGCCAGCTCACGCACTGGAGGGGGACAGGAGACCCAGTACTTC
-,TRBJ1-2,-,TRBV7-9,CASSQDSHYGYTF,TGTGCCAGCAGCCAGGACAGCCACTATGGCTACACCTTC
TRBD1,TRBJ1-2,-,TRBV27,CASRAGQGSFYGYTF,TGTGCCAGCAGGGCGGGACAGGGTTCGTTCTATGGCTACACCTTC
TRBD1,TRBJ2-7,-,TRBV13,CASSLPGGSYEQYF,TGTGCCAGCAGCTTACCAGGGGGCTCGTACGAGCAGTACTTC
TRBD2,TRBJ2-1,once,TRBV18,CASSPLLAGYNEQFF,TGTGCCAGCTCACCACTACTAGCGGGGTACAATGAGCAGTTCTTC
-,TRBJ2-5,once,TRBV6-6,CASSYAVALGETQYF,TGTGCCAGCAGTTACGCGGTAGCCCTGGGAGAGACCCAGTACTTC
TRBD1,TRBJ1-6,-,TRBV5-1,CASSQRDRGPNSPLHF,TGCGCCAGCAGCCAGAGGGACAGGGGGCCCAATTCACCCCTCCACTTT
-,TRBJ1-1,-,TRBV5-6,CASSHLTHMNTEAFF,TGTGCCAGCAGCCACCTCACCCACATGAACACTGAAGCTTTCTTT
-,TRBJ1-2,-,TRBV28,CASTLSGRIYGYTF,TGTGCCAGCACCCTCTCAGGCAGGATCTATGGCTACACCTTC
-,TRBJ2-3,-,TRBV29-1,CSARGVTSTDTQYF,TGCAGCGCCAGGGGGGTAACTAGCACAGATACGCAGTATTTT
TRBD1,TRBJ1-1,-,TRBV5-8,CASSLDYRGDTEAFF,TGTGCCAGCAGCTTGGACTACAGGGGGGACACTGAAGCTTTCTTT
-,TRBJ1-6,-,TRBV3-1/TRBV3-2,CASSQGGSYNSPLHF,TGTGCCAGCAGCCAAGGAGGGTCCTATAATTCACCCCTCCACTTT
TRBD1,TRBJ1-2,-,TRBV14,CASSHIHHMTGFGYTF,TGTGCCAGCAGCCATATCCACCACATGACAGGGTTCGGCTACACCTTC
TRBD1,TRBJ1-3,once,TRBV5-4,CASSLAGQGFSGNTIYF,TGTGCCAGCAGCTTGGCGGGACAGGGTTTCTCTGGAAACACCATATATTTT
-,TRBJ2-1,-,TRBV29-1,CSVELQGRDEQFF,TGCAGCGTTGAGCTTCAGGGAAGGGATGAGCAGTTCTTC
-,TRBJ1-2,once,TRBV7-9,CASSSLSPANYGYTF,TGTGCCAGCAGCTCCCTGAGCCCCGCTAACTATGGCTACACCTTC